This T cell receptor beta chain was profiled in a study of blood T cell repertoires in COVID-19. Assay used: immunoSEQ multiplex PCR; TCRdb lists only in-frame clones, some missing. The repertoire has 120,000 or so clones, around 81% of them found once; the top ten carry under 4.5%. V was shortened by 3 bases and J by 6 bases, with 15 bases between the two germline ends. Germline CDR1 LNHDA, CDR2 SQIVND (reference sequence). The CDR3 runs to 15 residues. This TCR was sampled from a woman aged 45-60 years with acute or convalescent COVID-19. Material: peripheral blood. The V gene is TRBV19, the J gene TRBJ1-5, with a tentative D call TRBD1 (5 bases). The CDR3 protein is CASSIAGVGGQPQHF. The DNA of the CDR3 is TGTGCCAGTAGTATCGCGGGGGTTGGAGGTCAGCCCCAGCATTTT.